The present entry profiles one T cell receptor (beta chain) with its context. This CDR3 contains 16 residues. J gave up 5 bases and V 1 base, and 1 base lay outside the gene matches. Germline lookup yields CDR1 SGHVS and CDR2 FNYEAQ. Profiled with immunoSEQ multiplex PCR; TCRdb holds only in-frame clones, not every one. The sample gives about 46,000 clones, 90% to 95% of which show up once; approximately 4.3% is in the top ten. The data were obtained in a study of T cell changes during pregnancy in multiple sclerosis. Sequences were derived from CD8+ T cells from peripheral blood mononuclear cells, sampled in the first trimester of pregnancy. V is TRBV7-6 and J is TRBJ2-2, with 13 bases lining up with TRBD2. The sequence was collected from a female donor with multiple sclerosis, enrolled in a pregnancy study. The CDR3 DNA reads as TGTGCCAGCAGCTTAGGGACTAGCGGGAGTACCGGGGAGCTGTTTTTT. This sequence encodes CASSLGTSGSTGELFF.